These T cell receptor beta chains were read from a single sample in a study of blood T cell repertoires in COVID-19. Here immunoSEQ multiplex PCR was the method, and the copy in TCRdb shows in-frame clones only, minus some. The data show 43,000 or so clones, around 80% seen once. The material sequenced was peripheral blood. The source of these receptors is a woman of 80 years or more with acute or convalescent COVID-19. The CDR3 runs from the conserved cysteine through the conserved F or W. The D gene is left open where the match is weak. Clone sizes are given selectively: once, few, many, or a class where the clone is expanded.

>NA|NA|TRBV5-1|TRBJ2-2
CASSLQTENTGELFF
TGCGCCAGCAGCTTGCAGACAGAGAACACCGGGGAGCTGTTTTTT
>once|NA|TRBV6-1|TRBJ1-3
CASSDGPLWAPHF
TGTGCCAGCAGTGATGGTCCACTTTGGGCTCCTCATTTT
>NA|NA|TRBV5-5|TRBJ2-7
CASSLWETYEQYF
TGTGCCAGCAGCTTGTGGGAGACCTACGAGCAGTACTTC
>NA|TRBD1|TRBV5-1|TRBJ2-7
CASSPGTGGFYEQYF
TGCGCCAGCAGCCCCGGGACAGGGGGCTTCTACGAGCAGTACTTC
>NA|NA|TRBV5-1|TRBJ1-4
CASSLGTANEKLFF
TGCGCCAGCAGCTTAGGTACAGCTAATGAAAAACTGTTTTTT
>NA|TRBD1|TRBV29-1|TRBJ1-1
CSADGQGSPEAFF
TGCAGCGCCGATGGACAGGGGTCGCCTGAAGCTTTCTTT
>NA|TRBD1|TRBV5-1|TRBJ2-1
CASSSGDRDVNEQFF
TGCGCCAGCAGCTCCGGGGACAGGGATGTCAATGAGCAGTTCTTC
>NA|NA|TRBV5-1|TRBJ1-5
CASSFDFNQPQHF
TGCGCCAGCAGCTTTGACTTCAATCAGCCCCAGCATTTT
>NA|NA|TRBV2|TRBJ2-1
CASSLGLGPLNEQFF
TGTGCCAGCAGTTTGGGGCTGGGGCCCCTCAATGAGCAGTTCTTC
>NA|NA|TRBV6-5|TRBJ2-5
CASSYGGGRGETQYF
TGTGCCAGCAGTTACGGGGGGGGCCGGGGAGAGACCCAGTACTTC
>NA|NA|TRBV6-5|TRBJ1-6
CASKRVGNSPLHF
TGTGCCAGCAAGAGGGTAGGGAATTCACCCCTCCACTTT
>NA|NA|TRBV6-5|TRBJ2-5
CASRSGWQETQYF
TGTGCCAGCAGATCGGGGTGGCAAGAGACCCAGTACTTC
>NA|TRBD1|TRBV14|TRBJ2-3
CASSQRTGSTDTQYF
TGTGCCAGCAGCCAAAGGACAGGGAGCACAGATACGCAGTATTTT
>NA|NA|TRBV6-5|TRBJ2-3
CASYPFWGGTDTQYF
TGTGCCAGCTACCCTTTTTGGGGAGGCACAGATACGCAGTATTTT
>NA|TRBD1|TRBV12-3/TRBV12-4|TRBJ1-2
CASSYDRDRGYTF
TGTGCCAGCAGCTACGACAGGGATAGGGGCTACACCTTC
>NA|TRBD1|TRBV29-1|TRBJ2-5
CSATSGTGDQYF
TGCAGCGCTACATCCGGGACAGGGGACCAGTACTTC
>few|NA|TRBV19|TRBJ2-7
CASKSPSSYEQYF
TGTGCCAGTAAATCCCCTAGCTCCTACGAGCAGTACTTC
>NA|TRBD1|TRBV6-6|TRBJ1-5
CASSYSGTGQPQHF
TGTGCCAGCAGTTACTCGGGGACAGGGCAGCCCCAGCATTTT
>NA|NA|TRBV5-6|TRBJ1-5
CASSLGQGLNQPQHF
TGTGCCAGCAGCTTGGGTCAGGGGTTGAATCAGCCCCAGCATTTT
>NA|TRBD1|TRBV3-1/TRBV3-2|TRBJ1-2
CASSHTGGSWGYTF
TGTGCCAGCAGCCACACAGGGGGCTCGTGGGGCTACACCTTC
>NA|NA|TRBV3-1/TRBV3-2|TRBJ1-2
CASSQVGQGYGYTF
TGTGCCAGCAGCCAAGTTGGGCAGGGCTATGGCTACACCTTC
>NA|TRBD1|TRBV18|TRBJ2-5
CASSPRGGWETQYF
TGTGCCAGCTCACCACGAGGGGGCTGGGAGACCCAGTACTTC
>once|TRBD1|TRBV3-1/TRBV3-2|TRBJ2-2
CASRVTGAHSTGELFF
TGTGCCAGCAGAGTCACAGGGGCACACTCCACCGGGGAGCTGTTTTTT
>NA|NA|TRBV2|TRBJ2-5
CASSGGTSRETQYF
TGTGCCAGCAGTGGGGGTACTAGTCGAGAGACCCAGTACTTC
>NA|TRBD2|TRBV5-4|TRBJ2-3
CASSLGRGAADTQYF
TGTGCCAGCAGCTTGGGGCGGGGGGCCGCAGATACGCAGTATTTT
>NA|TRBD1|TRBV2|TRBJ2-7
CASSEVRGPPGEQYF
TGTGCCAGCAGTGAGGTTAGGGGGCCCCCTGGGGAGCAGTACTTC
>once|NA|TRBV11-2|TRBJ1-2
CASSLGGESGGYTF
TGTGCCAGCAGCTTAGGCGGGGAATCGGGAGGCTACACCTTC
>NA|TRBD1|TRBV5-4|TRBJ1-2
CASSSGQGKDYGYTF
TGTGCCAGCAGCTCCGGACAGGGGAAGGACTATGGCTACACCTTC
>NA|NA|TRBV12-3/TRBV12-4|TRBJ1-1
CASSPRGEAFF
TGTGCCAGCAGTCCCCGGGGGGAAGCTTTCTTT
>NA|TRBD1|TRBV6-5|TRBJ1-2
CASSSGTVNGYTF
TGTGCCAGCAGCTCCGGGACAGTAAATGGCTACACCTTC
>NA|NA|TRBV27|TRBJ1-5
CASSLGGRNQPQHF
TGTGCCAGCAGTTTGGGGGGGAGAAATCAGCCCCAGCATTTT
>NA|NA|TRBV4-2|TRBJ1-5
CASSQIAQANQPQHF
TGTGCCAGCAGCCAAATTGCACAGGCGAACCAGCCCCAGCATTTT
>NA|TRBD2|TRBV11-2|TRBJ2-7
CASSLDRSSGGHEQYF
TGTGCCAGCAGCTTAGATCGGTCTAGCGGGGGCCACGAGCAGTACTTC
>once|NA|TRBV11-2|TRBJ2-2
CASSRTGSTGELFF
TGTGCCAGCAGCCGGACGGGAAGCACCGGGGAGCTGTTTTTT
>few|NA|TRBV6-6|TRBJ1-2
CASSRKGRNSGVIYGYTF
TGTGCCAGCAGTCGAAAAGGTCGGAACTCGGGGGTTATCTATGGCTACACCTTC
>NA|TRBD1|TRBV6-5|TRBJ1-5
CASSFPQGVQPQHF
TGTGCCAGCAGTTTCCCACAGGGGGTTCAGCCCCAGCATTTT
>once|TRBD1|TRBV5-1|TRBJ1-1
CASSPRQGAGTEAFF
TGCGCCAGCAGCCCGCGCCAGGGGGCAGGGACTGAAGCTTTCTTT
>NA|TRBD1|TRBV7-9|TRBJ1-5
CASSPTGWRNQPQHF
TGTGCCAGCAGCCCGACAGGGTGGAGGAATCAGCCCCAGCATTTT
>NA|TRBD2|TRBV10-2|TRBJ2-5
CASSEVTSGETQYF
TGCGCCAGCAGTGAGGTGACTAGCGGGGAGACCCAGTACTTC
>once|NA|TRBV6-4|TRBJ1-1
CASSAEQNTEAFF
TGTGCCAGCAGTGCTGAACAGAACACTGAAGCTTTCTTT
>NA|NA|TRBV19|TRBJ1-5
CASSKGQYGRNQPQHF
TGTGCCAGTAGTAAAGGACAGTATGGTCGCAATCAGCCCCAGCATTTT
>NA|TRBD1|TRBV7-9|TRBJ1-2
CASSLGSGTGYGYTF
TGTGCCAGCAGCTTAGGTTCGGGGACAGGCTATGGCTACACCTTC
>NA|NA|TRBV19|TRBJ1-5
CASSISPPQGGSNQPQHF
TGTGCCAGTAGTATATCCCCTCCTCAGGGTGGTAGCAATCAGCCCCAGCATTTT
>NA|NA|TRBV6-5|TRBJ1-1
CASSFSRNTEAFF
TGTGCCAGCAGTTTCAGTCGGAACACTGAAGCTTTCTTT
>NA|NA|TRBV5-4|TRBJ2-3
CASSGGAGGYTQYF
TGTGCCAGCAGCGGGGGGGCAGGGGGCTATACGCAGTATTTT
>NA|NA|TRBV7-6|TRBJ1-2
CASSLVQGPGYGYTF
TGTGCCAGCAGCTTAGTCCAGGGGCCGGGTTATGGCTACACCTTC
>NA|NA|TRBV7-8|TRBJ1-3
CASSLAIGQRSGNTIYF
TGTGCCAGCAGCTTAGCCATAGGACAGCGATCCGGAAACACCATATATTTT
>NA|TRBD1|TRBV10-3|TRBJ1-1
CAISHGQGRRMNTEAFF
TGTGCCATCAGTCACGGACAGGGGAGGAGGATGAACACTGAAGCTTTCTTT
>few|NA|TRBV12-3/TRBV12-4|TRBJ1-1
CASRPDGRLAFF
TGTGCCAGCAGGCCCGATGGGAGATTGGCTTTCTTT
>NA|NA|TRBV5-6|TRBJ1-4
CASSPSAGPYGKLFF
TGTGCCAGCAGCCCGTCTGCAGGGCCCTACGGAAAACTGTTTTTT
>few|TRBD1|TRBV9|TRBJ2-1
CASSPTGATTGNEQFF
TGTGCCAGCAGCCCCACAGGGGCGACCACCGGCAATGAGCAGTTCTTC
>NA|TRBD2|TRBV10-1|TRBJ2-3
CASSDGLAGGTQYF
TGCGCCAGCAGTGACGGACTAGCGGGGGGTACGCAGTATTTT
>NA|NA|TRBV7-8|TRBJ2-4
CASSSSDNGIQYF
TGTGCCAGCAGCTCTTCGGACAATGGGATTCAGTACTTC
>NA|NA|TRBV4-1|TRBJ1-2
CASSRKRQGGEKGYTF
TGCGCCAGCAGCCGAAAGAGGCAAGGGGGTGAGAAGGGTTACACCTTC
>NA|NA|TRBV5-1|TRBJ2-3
CASSLDGGGPDTQYF
TGCGCCAGCAGCTTGGATGGGGGAGGACCAGATACGCAGTATTTT